The 14 T cell receptor beta chains listed next were all sequenced from one sample in a study of neurological immune-mediated disorders (dated by TCRdb to the late 2010s). Receptor libraries were prepared by 5' RACE. Data came from an Illumina HiSeq 2500. TCRdb reprocessing: public reads trimmed at Q25 with fastp, clones called with MiXCR, in-frame beta chains kept. All rows with the same CDR3 protein become a single entry with the most common DNA and genes. Here the sample has about 59,000 distinct CDR3 sequences; around 3.6% occur a single time. The ten largest make up 3.1% of the sample. Input material: PBMCs. These receptors came from a woman in her thirties with multiple sclerosis.

This clonotype was counted between two and nine times. The rearrangement joins TRBV14 to TRBJ2-1; D might be TRBD2 (5 bases). Germline V gene lookup returns CDR1 SGHDN and CDR2 FVKESK. Trimming took 1 base from V and 10 from J, leaving 17 bases between them. The CDR3 loop spans 15 amino acids. The CDR3 nucleotides read TGTGCCAGCAGCCAAGTCCAGCGGCCCGGGGAGGAGCAGTTCTTC. Translation: CASSQVQRPGEEQFF.

This clonotype was seen repeatedly, ten times or more. V and J are TRBV29-1 and TRBJ2-3; possibly TRBD2 for D (6 bases). Per the germline V gene, CDR1 is SQVTM and CDR2 is ANQGSEA. Trimming took 4 bases from V and 1 from J, leaving 12 bases between them. The CDR3 totals 14 residues. CDR3 nucleotide sequence: TGCAGCGTTGGAGGAGGGACGGGCACAGATACGCAGTATTTT. It yields the protein CSVGGGTGTDTQYF.

This clonotype has ten or more counts. The rearrangement joins TRBV10-3 to TRBJ1-2; unclear D gene. Looked up from germline, CDR1 is ENHRY and CDR2 is SYGVKD. The germline V and J ends were trimmed by 2 bases and 4 bases, with 17 bases remaining between them. The CDR3 runs to 16 residues. CDR3 DNA: TGTGCCATCAGTGAGACATTCCGAGGAGATCTCTATGGCTACACCTTC. This sequence encodes CAISETFRGDLYGYTF.

In this sample, this clonotype turned up many times. The chain has TRBV20-1 and TRBJ1-6; tentative D call: TRBD1 (5 bases). V was pared by 5 bases and J by 6 bases, with 17 bases between. From germline, CDR1 is DFQATT and CDR2 SNEGSKA (reference sequence). CDR3 length: 15 residues. The CDR3 spells CSAFSGMGGNSPLHF. The CDR3 DNA sequence: TGCAGTGCTTTTTCCGGGATGGGGGGTAATTCACCCCTCCACTTT.

The sample holds many counts of this clonotype. The rearrangement links TRBV11-2 to TRBJ2-1, with TRBD1 matching over 9 bases. CDR3 size: 17 residues. Germline V lookup: CDR1 SGHAT, CDR2 FQNNGV. Unmatched junction bases numbered 5, after V lost 0 bases and J lost 2 bases. CDR3 coding DNA: TGTGCCAGCAGCTTAGAAGGGACAGGGATCCCCTACAATGAGCAGTTCTTC. Its translation is CASSLEGTGIPYNEQFF.

This clonotype was detected many times. J is TRBJ2-1 and V is TRBV20-1; D is ambiguous. Germline V gene sequence: CDR1 DFQATT, CDR2 SNEGSKA (reference sequence). V gave up 6 bases and J gave up 0 bases, with 12 bases separating them. CDR3 length: 14 amino acids. CDR3 in DNA: TGCAGTGCGTCTGACTTGAGCTCCTACAATGAGCAGTTCTTC. It codes for CSASDLSSYNEQFF.

The rearrangement joins TRBV5-1 to TRBJ2-3; TRBD2 agrees at 10 bases. The CDR3 covers 15 residues. V lost 6 bases, J lost 2 bases, and 6 bases stayed unmatched. The germline V gene has CDR1 SGHRS and CDR2 YFSETQ. The CDR3 DNA is TGCGCCAGCACACTAGCGGGGCAATACACAGATACGCAGTATTTT. It yields the protein CASTLAGQYTDTQYF.

This clonotype was observed many times. The chain recombines TRBV20-1 with TRBJ2-3; 12 bases match TRBD1. Per germline, CDR1 DFQATT and CDR2 SNEGSKA (reference sequence). V lost 2 bases to trimming and J lost 5 bases; unmatched junction nucleotides: 8. This CDR3 has 16 residues. The CDR3 DNA sequence: TGCAGTGCTAGAAACCAGGGACAGGGGGCCGTAGATACGCAGTATTTT. This encodes CSARNQGQGAVDTQYF.

This clonotype was detected ten times or more. The gene calls are TRBV20-1 and TRBJ2-3; 7 bases are shared with TRBD1. V was clipped by 5 bases and J by 1 base; unmatched bases: 3. This CDR3 region has 13 residues. The germline gives CDR1 DFQATT, CDR2 SNEGSKA (reference sequence). The CDR3, as DNA: TGCAGTGCTGGGACAGACCGCACAGATACGCAGTATTTT. Translation: CSAGTDRTDTQYF.

There are many counts of this clonotype. The junction departs from the called germline gene at one end, perhaps through a read error. V and J are TRBV7-7 and TRBJ2-1, with TRBD2 identical over 8 bases. CDR1 is SSHAT, CDR2 FNYEAQ, per germline (reference sequence). There are 15 residues in the CDR3. Here the CDR3 reads CASSLVREDINEQFF. The CDR3 DNA sequence: TGTGCTAGCAGCTTAGTGCGGGAGGATATTAATGAGCAGTTCTTC.

There are a few counts of this clonotype. The chain carries TRBV28 and TRBJ1-2; TRBD1 matches at 7 bases. CDR3 size: 18 residues. CDR1 and CDR2 (germline): MDHEN, SYDVKM. V was clipped by 5 bases and J by 6 bases; unmatched bases: 21. The CDR3 DNA reads TGTGCCAGCAGTCGAAGAACCACAGGCAACAGGGGATCGAATGGCTACACCTTC. It is translated as CASSRRTTGNRGSNGYTF.

There are many counts of this clonotype. V is TRBV3-1 and J is TRBJ2-7, with TRBD1 as a possible D gene (5 bases). V shed 0 bases and J shed 0 bases, with 15 bases lying between them. The germline V gene encodes CDR1 LGHDT and CDR2 YNNKEL (reference sequence). The CDR3 loop spans 17 amino acids. The CDR3 nucleotides read TGTGCCAGCAGCCAAGATGGCAGGGTGCCAAGCTCCTACGAGCAGTACTTC. Translated, it gives CASSQDGRVPSSYEQYF.

Notes on this clonotype: The junction shows a germline mismatch at one end, possibly a read error. This chain connects TRBV10-3 to TRBJ2-4; TRBD2 is a possible D gene (7 bases). Germline V lookup: CDR1 ENHRY, CDR2 SYGVKD. CDR3 length equals 15 residues. The CDR3 region has the DNA TGTGCCATCAGTGAAGGCGCGGGGGCCAAAAAAATTCAGTACTTC. Residues: CAISEGAGAKKIQYF.

The table lists this clonotype with many counts. The chain couples TRBV5-6 to TRBJ1-4; tentatively, D is TRBD1 (5 bases). Trimming left V 0 bases short and J 13 bases short, with 10 bases between. The V gene's germline CDR1 is SGHDT and CDR2 YYEEEE. The CDR3 is 12 residues long. The CDR3 region has the DNA TGTGCCAGCAGCTTGGCCTTGGGACGACTGTTTTTT. Encoded protein: CASSLALGRLFF.